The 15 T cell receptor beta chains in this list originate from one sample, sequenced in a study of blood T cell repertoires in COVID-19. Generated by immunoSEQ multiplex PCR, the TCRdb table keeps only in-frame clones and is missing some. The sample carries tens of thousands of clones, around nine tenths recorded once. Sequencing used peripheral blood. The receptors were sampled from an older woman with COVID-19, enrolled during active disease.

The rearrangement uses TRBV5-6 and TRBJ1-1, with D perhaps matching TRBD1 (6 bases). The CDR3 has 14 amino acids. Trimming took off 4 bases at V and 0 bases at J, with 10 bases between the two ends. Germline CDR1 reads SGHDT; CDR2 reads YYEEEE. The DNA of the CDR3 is TGTGCCAGCAGCACAGGGCCCATGAACACTGAAGCTTTCTTT. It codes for CASSTGPMNTEAFF.

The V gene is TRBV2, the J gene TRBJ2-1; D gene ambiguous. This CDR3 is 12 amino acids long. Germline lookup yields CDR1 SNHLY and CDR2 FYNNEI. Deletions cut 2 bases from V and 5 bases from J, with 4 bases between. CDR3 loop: CASSESDNEQFF. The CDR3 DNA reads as TGTGCCAGCAGTGAATCGGACAATGAGCAGTTCTTC.

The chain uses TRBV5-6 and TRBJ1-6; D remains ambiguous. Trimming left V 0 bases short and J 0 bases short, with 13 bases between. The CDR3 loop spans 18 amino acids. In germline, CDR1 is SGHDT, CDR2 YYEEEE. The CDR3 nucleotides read TGTGCCAGCAGCTTGGGTATAGTTGGGAGCTCCTATAATTCACCCCTCCACTTT. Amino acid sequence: CASSLGIVGSSYNSPLHF.

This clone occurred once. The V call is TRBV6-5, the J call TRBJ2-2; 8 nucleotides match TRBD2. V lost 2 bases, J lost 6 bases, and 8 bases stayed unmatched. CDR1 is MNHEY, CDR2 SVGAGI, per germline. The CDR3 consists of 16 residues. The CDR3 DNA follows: TGTGCCAGCAGTTACCCCCGCTTCGGGGGGGCCGGGGAGCTGTTTTTT. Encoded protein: CASSYPRFGGAGELFF.

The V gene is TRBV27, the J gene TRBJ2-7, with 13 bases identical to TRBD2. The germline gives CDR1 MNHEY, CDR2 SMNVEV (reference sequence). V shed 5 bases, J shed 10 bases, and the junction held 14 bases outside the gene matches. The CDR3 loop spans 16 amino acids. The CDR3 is CASSVWTSGSFMVQYF. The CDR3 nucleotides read TGTGCCAGCAGTGTATGGACTAGCGGGAGTTTCATGGTACAGTACTTC.

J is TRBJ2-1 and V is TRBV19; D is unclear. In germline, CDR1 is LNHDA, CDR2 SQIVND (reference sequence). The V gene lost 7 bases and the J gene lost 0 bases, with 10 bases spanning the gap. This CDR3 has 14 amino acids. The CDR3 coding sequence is TGTGCCAGTACCCCGGGTTACTCCTACAATGAGCAGTTCTTC. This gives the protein CASTPGYSYNEQFF.

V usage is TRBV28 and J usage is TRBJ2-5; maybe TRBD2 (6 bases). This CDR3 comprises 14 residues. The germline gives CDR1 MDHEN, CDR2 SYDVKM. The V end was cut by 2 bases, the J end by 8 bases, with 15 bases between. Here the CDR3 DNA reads TGTGCCAGCAGTTTAAGGGGACTTGGAGCAACCCAGTACTTC. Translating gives CASSLRGLGATQYF.

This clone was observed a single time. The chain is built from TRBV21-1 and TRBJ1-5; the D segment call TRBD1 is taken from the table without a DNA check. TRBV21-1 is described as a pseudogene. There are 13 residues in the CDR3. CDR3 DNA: TGTGCCAGCAGCGGCTTGCCCTATCAGCCCCAGCATTTT. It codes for CASSGLPYQPQHF.

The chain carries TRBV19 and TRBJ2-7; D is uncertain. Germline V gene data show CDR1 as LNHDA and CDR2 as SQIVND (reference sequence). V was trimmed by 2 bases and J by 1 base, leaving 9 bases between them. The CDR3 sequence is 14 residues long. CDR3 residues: CASSIQATSYEQYF. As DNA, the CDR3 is TGTGCCAGTAGTATACAGGCTACTTCCTACGAGCAGTACTTC. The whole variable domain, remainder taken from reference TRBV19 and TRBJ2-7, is DGGITQSPKYLFRKEGQNVTLSCEQNLNHDAMYWYRQDPGQGLRLIYYSQIVNDFQKGDIAEGYSVSREKKESFPLTVTSAQKNPTAFYLCASSIQATSYEQYFGPGTRLTVT.

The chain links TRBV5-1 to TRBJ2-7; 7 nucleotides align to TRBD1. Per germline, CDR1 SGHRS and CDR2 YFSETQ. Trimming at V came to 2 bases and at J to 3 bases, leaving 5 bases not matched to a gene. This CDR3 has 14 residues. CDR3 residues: CASSFDRVVYEQYF. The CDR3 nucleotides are TGCGCCAGCAGCTTTGACAGGGTCGTCTACGAGCAGTACTTC.

The CDR3 DNA sequence: TGTGCCAGCAGCCCCCGGGACCCATCGGGGGGAGAGACCCAGTACTTC. Its protein is CASSPRDPSGGETQYF. J is TRBJ2-5 and V is TRBV9, with 7 nucleotides matching TRBD2. The germline V gene encodes CDR1 SGDLS and CDR2 YYNGEE. Trimming took 4 bases from V and 4 from J; bases not matched to a gene: 13. The CDR3 consists of 16 residues.

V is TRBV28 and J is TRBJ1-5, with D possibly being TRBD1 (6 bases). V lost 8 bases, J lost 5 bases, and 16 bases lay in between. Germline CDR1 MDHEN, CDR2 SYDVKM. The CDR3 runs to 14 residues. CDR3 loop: CASRHGGAHQPQHF. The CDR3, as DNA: TGTGCCAGCCGTCACGGGGGGGCGCATCAGCCCCAGCATTTT.

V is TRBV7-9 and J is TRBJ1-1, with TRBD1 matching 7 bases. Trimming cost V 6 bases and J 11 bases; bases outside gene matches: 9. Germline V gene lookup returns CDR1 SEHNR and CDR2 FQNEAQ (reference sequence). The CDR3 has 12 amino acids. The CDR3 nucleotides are TGTGCCAGCAGTTCCTCAGGGGGTATGGCTTTCTTT. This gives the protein CASSSSGGMAFF.

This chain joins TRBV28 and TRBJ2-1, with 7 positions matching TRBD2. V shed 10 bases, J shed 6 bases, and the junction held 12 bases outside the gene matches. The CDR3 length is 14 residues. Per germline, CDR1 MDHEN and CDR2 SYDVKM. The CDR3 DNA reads TGTGCCACTTCGACGTCACTAGCGCGCAATGAGCAGTTCTTC. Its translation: CATSTSLARNEQFF.

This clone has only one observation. CDR3 in DNA: TGTGCCAGCACCGGCGGGGCAGGGAAGCGGTACGAGCAGTACTTC. Translated: CASTGGAGKRYEQYF. The chain uses TRBV6-5 and TRBJ2-7, with D possibly matching TRBD2 (6 bases). CDR1 and CDR2 (germline): MNHEY, SVGAGI. The CDR3 has 15 residues. Trimming cost V 7 bases and J 4 bases, with 20 bases left between them.